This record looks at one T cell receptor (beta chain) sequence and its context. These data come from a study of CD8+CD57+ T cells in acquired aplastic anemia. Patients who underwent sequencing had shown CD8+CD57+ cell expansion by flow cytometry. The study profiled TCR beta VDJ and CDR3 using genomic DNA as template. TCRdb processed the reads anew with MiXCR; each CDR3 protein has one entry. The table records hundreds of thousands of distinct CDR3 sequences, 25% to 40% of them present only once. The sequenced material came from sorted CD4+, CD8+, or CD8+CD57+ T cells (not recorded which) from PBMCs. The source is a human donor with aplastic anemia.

DNA for the CDR3: TGTGCCAGTAGTATAACGGGACAGGGGATCCACGAGCAGTACTTC. Residues: CASSITGQGIHEQYF. The V and J genes are TRBV19 and TRBJ2-7, with 10 bases lining up with TRBD1. In germline, CDR1 is LNHDA, CDR2 SQIVND (reference sequence). The CDR3 runs 15 residues. V lost 2 bases and J lost 5; bases outside the gene matches: 6. Variable domain in full (rest from reference TRBV19 and TRBJ2-7): DGGITQSPKYLFRKEGQNVTLSCEQNLNHDAMYWYRQDPGQGLRLIYYSQIVNDFQKGDIAEGYSVSREKKESFPLTVTSAQKNPTAFYLCASSITGQGIHEQYFGPGTRLTVT.